The 3 T cell receptor beta chains listed next were all sequenced from one sample in a study of blood T cell repertoires in COVID-19 (dated by TCRdb to about 2020). Libraries were prepared through the immunoSEQ multiplex PCR assay. In TCRdb, the immuneACCESS table is reduced to in-frame sequences with V and J assigned. These tables do not hold every clone; where another copy was compared, an unresolved V gene accounts for under half, and the others remain unexplained. This sample is represented by about 280,000 clones; 89% of them were singletons. The ten biggest clones cover roughly 2.3% of the sample. The sequenced sample was peripheral blood. The receptors originated from a man aged 45-65 years with acute or convalescent COVID-19.

The V gene is TRBV10-2, the J gene TRBJ1-1; no clear D gene. Deletions cut 3 bases from V and 5 bases from J, with 7 bases between. Germline CDR1 and CDR2: WSHSY and SAAADI. The CDR3 runs to 12 residues. CDR3 in DNA: TGCGCCAGCAGTGAACCGGTAACTGAAGCTTTCTTT. This encodes CASSEPVTEAFF.

The rearrangement links TRBV5-1 to TRBJ2-3, with 7 bases matching TRBD1. The CDR3 runs to 15 residues. Germline V gene data show CDR1 as SGHRS and CDR2 as YFSETQ. With V trimmed by 3 bases and J by 0 bases, 4 bases remained unmatched. The CDR3 nucleotides are TGCGCCAGCAGCTCCCCGGGACAGAGCACAGATACGCAGTATTTT. Translating gives CASSSPGQSTDTQYF.

The V call is TRBV9, the J call TRBJ2-3, with 13 bases identical to TRBD2. With V trimmed by 2 bases and J by 2 bases, 2 bases remained unmatched. The CDR3 length is 16 residues. Germline CDR1 is SGDLS and CDR2 is YYNGEE. CDR3 sequence reads: CASSVGTSGTTDTQYF. The CDR3 DNA is TGTGCCAGCAGCGTTGGGACTAGCGGGACCACAGATACGCAGTATTTT.